The 22 T cell receptor beta chains below all came from one sample that was sequenced in a study of blood T cells in healthy people across ages. A J-beta primer mix and a sample-barcoded 5' primer were used in a second PCR of roughly 6 to 11 cycles. From the 5' RACE reads, TCRdb called clonotypes with MiXCR, one entry per CDR3 protein. The data contain 780,000 or so distinct CDR3 sequences, approximately 55% of them singletons. The specimen sequenced was blood. These receptors were obtained from an elderly man in good health.

This clonotype has a handful of counts. The chain has TRBV12-3 or TRBV12-4 and TRBJ2-5; TRBD2 agrees at 11 bases. The better agreement between TRBJ2-7 and the DNA end casts doubt on the J call. The CDR3 covers 18 residues. Written as DNA, the CDR3 is TGTGCCAGCAGTTTAGGGCGCAGCGGGACTAGCGGTTCCTACGAGCAGTACTTC. Translating gives CASSLGRSGTSGSYEQYF.

This chain uses TRBV5-1 with TRBJ2-5; 8 bases are shared with TRBD1. Losses at the gene ends were 1 base for V and 11 bases for J; bases not matched to a gene: 10. This CDR3 has 14 residues. Germline values: CDR1 SGHRS, CDR2 YFSETQ. The CDR3 is CASSLTPDRAEQYF. For the CDR3, the DNA is TGCGCCAGCAGCTTGACACCGGACAGGGCTGAGCAGTACTTC.

This clonotype has only a few counts. CDR3 coding DNA: TGCAGCGTTGATTCGCAATCCTATGGCTACACCTTC. This encodes CSVDSQSYGYTF. The chain has TRBV29-1 and TRBJ1-2; no reliable D call. V was cut by 3 bases and J by 4 bases, with 9 bases left in between. The length of the CDR3 is 12 residues. From germline, CDR1 is SQVTM and CDR2 ANQGSEA. Full variable domain (remainder filled in from reference TRBV29-1 and TRBJ1-2): SAVISQKPSRDICQRGTSLTIQCQVDSQVTMMFWYRQQPGQSLTLIATANQGSEATYESGFVIDKFPISRPNLTFSTLTVSNMSPEDSSIYLCSVDSQSYGYTFGSGTRLTVV.

The V gene is TRBV7-2, the J gene TRBJ2-7; 7 bases map to TRBD2. Germline V gene lookup returns CDR1 SGHTA and CDR2 FQGNSA. The trim removed 1 base at V and 3 bases at J, leaving 6 bases unmatched. The CDR3 spans 15 residues. CDR3: CASSLGGRELYEQYF. As DNA, the CDR3 is TGTGCCAGCAGCTTAGGTGGGCGGGAGCTCTACGAGCAGTACTTC.

The genes are TRBV5-1 and TRBJ2-5; 7 bases fit TRBD1. CDR3 size: 13 residues. Trimming took 7 bases from V and 2 from J; bases not matched to a gene: 5. CDR1 and CDR2 (germline): SGHRS, YFSETQ. CDR3 protein: CASVGTVQETQYF. The CDR3 DNA reads as TGCGCCAGCGTCGGGACAGTACAAGAGACCCAGTACTTC.

For this clonotype: Germline is not matched at one junction end, which may reflect a read error. This sequence joins TRBV5-1 and TRBJ2-7; a weak D match, TRBD1 (5 bases). The CDR3 runs to 14 residues. Germline V lookup: CDR1 SGHRS, CDR2 YFSETQ. Written as DNA, the CDR3 is TGCGCCATCAGCTTGGGGCAGGGCTTCTACGAGCAGTACTTC. Translation: CAISLGQGFYEQYF. The variable domain in full, with the rest retrieved from reference TRBV5-1 and TRBJ2-7, is KAGVTQTPRYLIKTRGQQVTLSCSPISGHRSVSWYQQTPGQGLQFLFEYFSETQRNKGNFPGRFSGRQFSNSRSEMNVSTLELGDSALYLCAISLGQGFYEQYFGPGTRLTVT.

The chain recombines TRBV7-3 with TRBJ2-5; 7 bases map to TRBD2. CDR1 SGHTA and CDR2 FQGTGA come from the germline V gene. The ends lost 1 base at V and 11 bases at J; junction bases unmatched: 25. The CDR3 consists of 19 residues. The CDR3 nucleotides read TGTGCCAGCAGCTTAATACCCCCTGGACTAGGCGGGGGATACAATGAGCAGTACTTC. This encodes CASSLIPPGLGGGYNEQYF.

This clonotype was counted between two and nine times. The chain has TRBV6-5 and TRBJ1-2; unclear D gene. CDR3 length: 14 residues. V was pared by 2 bases and J by 8 bases, with 15 bases between. From germline, CDR1 is MNHEY and CDR2 SVGAGI. The CDR3 DNA is TGTGCCAGCAGTTACCAGAGGACTGCAACAGGCTACACCTTC. It is translated as CASSYQRTATGYTF.

J is TRBJ2-1 and V is TRBV10-3; D unresolved. The CDR3 is made up of 13 amino acids. V shed 1 base and J shed 9 bases, with 10 bases lying between them. Germline V CDR1 and CDR2: ENHRY, SYGVKD. The CDR3 sequence is CAISEFPPSEQFF. The CDR3 coding sequence is TGTGCCATCAGTGAGTTTCCGCCCAGTGAGCAGTTCTTC.

The V and J genes are TRBV7-3 and TRBJ2-1; the D gene is possibly TRBD2 (5 bases). The V end was cut by 5 bases, the J end by 8 bases, with 10 bases between. The germline V gene encodes CDR1 SGHTA and CDR2 FQGTGA. There are 12 residues in the CDR3. CDR3 residues: CASSRGTYEQFF. In DNA, the CDR3 is TGTGCCAGCAGCCGGGGAACGTATGAGCAGTTCTTC.

The chain combines TRBV11-2 with TRBJ2-7, with D possibly being TRBD2 (6 bases). The CDR3 runs to 15 residues. Trimming cost V 4 bases and J 3 bases, with 16 bases left between them. CDR1 and CDR2 from the germline V gene are SGHAT and FQNNGV. As DNA, the CDR3 is TGTGCCAGCAGCTCAGCGGGCCTCCCCCGCTACGAGCAGTACTTC. This gives the protein CASSSAGLPRYEQYF.

The DNA for the CDR3 is TGTGCCAGCAGCTTCGCGGGGCCGGGAGCAACTGAAGCTTTCTTT. Amino acids: CASSFAGPGATEAFF. The rearrangement links TRBV7-9 to TRBJ1-1, with D possibly matching TRBD1 (5 bases). Germline V gene sequence: CDR1 SEHNR, CDR2 FQNEAQ (reference sequence). Between the trimmed V and J ends, which lost 3 bases and 5 bases, there was a span of 16 bases. This CDR3 is built from 15 residues.

The DNA for the CDR3 is TGTGCCAGCAGTTCCCCGACTAGCGGGAGTGTTTGGTCCTACAATGAGCAGTTCTTC. Encoded protein: CASSSPTSGSVWSYNEQFF. This chain uses TRBV28 with TRBJ2-1; 12 positions match TRBD2. V lost 4 bases and J lost 1; bases outside the gene matches: 11. The CDR3 is 19 residues long. CDR1 and CDR2 (germline): MDHEN, SYDVKM.

This clonotype has just a few counts. The chain couples TRBV7-2 to TRBJ2-7, with D perhaps TRBD1 (5 bases). The length of the CDR3 is 15 residues. The germline gives CDR1 SGHTA, CDR2 FQGNSA. Trimming cost V 3 bases and J 7 bases, with 19 bases left between them. The CDR3 sequence: CASSFGPGRGREQYF. In nucleotides, the CDR3 is TGTGCCAGCAGCTTCGGTCCCGGTAGGGGTCGGGAGCAGTACTTC.

The chain has TRBV7-2 and TRBJ1-5; 7 nucleotides match TRBD1. Germline CDR1 and CDR2: SGHTA and FQGNSA. J gave up 1 base and V 7 bases, and 7 bases lay outside the gene matches. CDR3 length equals 15 residues. CDR3 in amino acids: CASISTGTSNQPQHF. The CDR3 coding sequence is TGTGCCAGCATCTCGACAGGGACAAGCAATCAGCCCCAGCATTTT. Looking up the rest from reference TRBV7-2 and TRBJ1-5 gives the full variable domain: GAGVSQSPSNKVTEKGKDVELRCDPISGHTALYWYRQSLGQGLEFLIYFQGNSAPDKSGLPSDRFSAERTGGSVSTLTIQRTQQEDSAVYLCASISTGTSNQPQHFGDGTRLSIL.

This rearrangement joins TRBV18 to TRBJ1-5, with D unresolved. Germline CDR1 reads KGHSH; CDR2 reads LQKENI. CDR3 length: 14 residues. Trimming left V 3 bases short and J 0 bases short, with 6 bases between. The CDR3 loop reads CASSPLDSNQPQHF. As DNA, the CDR3 is TGTGCCAGCTCACCTCTGGATAGCAATCAGCCCCAGCATTTT.

The rearrangement uses TRBV5-1 and TRBJ1-6; D unclear. Germline CDR1 is SGHRS and CDR2 is YFSETQ. V lost 4 bases and J lost 0, with 17 bases in between. CDR3 length: 18 residues. The CDR3 region has the DNA TGCGCCAGCAGCCCCGTCCGTAAGGAGAGCTCCTATAATTCACCCCTCCACTTT. It encodes CASSPVRKESSYNSPLHF. Based on the CDR3 plus reference TRBV5-1 and TRBJ1-6, the full variable domain is KAGVTQTPRYLIKTRGQQVTLSCSPISGHRSVSWYQQTPGQGLQFLFEYFSETQRNKGNFPGRFSGRQFSNSRSEMNVSTLELGDSALYLCASSPVRKESSYNSPLHFGNGTRLTVT.

The V gene is TRBV9, the J gene TRBJ2-4; tentatively, D is TRBD2 (5 bases). Deletions cut 4 bases from V and 13 bases from J, with 18 bases between. Germline V CDR1 and CDR2: SGDLS, YYNGEE. The CDR3 extends over 13 amino acids. CDR3: CASSTRPEWEQYF. The DNA of the CDR3 is TGTGCCAGCAGCACTAGACCAGAATGGGAGCAGTACTTC. The full variable domain, its missing parts supplied by reference TRBV9 and TRBJ2-4, is DSGVTQTPKHLITATGQRVTLRCSPRSGDLSVYWYQQSLDQGLQFLIQYYNGEERAKGNILERFSAQQFPDLHSELNLSSLELGDSALYFCASSTRPEWEQYFGAGTRLSVL.

The rearrangement links TRBV27 to TRBJ2-7; TRBD2 is a possible D gene (6 bases). Judging by the DNA end, TRBJ2-5 fits better; the J call may be wrong. There are 15 residues in the CDR3. Looked up from germline, CDR1 is MNHEY and CDR2 is SMNVEV (reference sequence). The chain's CDR3 is CASSYSGGAVETQYF. The DNA of the CDR3 is TGTGCCAGCAGTTACTCGGGCGGGGCGGTGGAGACCCAGTACTTC.

This chain connects TRBV20-1 to TRBJ1-2, with D maybe TRBD1 (5 bases). V was cut by 1 base and J by 8 bases, with 11 bases left in between. CDR1 and CDR2 from the germline V gene are DFQATT and SNEGSKA (reference sequence). This CDR3 comprises 12 residues. CDR3 nucleotides: TGCAGTGCTAGAGCCGGGGGGGGAGGCTACACCTTC. Its protein is CSARAGGGGYTF.

V usage is TRBV29-1 and J usage is TRBJ2-1, with 9 bases matching TRBD1. The germline gives CDR1 SQVTM, CDR2 ANQGSEA. V shed 5 bases, J shed 6 bases, and the junction held 8 bases outside the gene matches. The CDR3 is made up of 14 amino acids. The CDR3 nucleotides are TGCAGCGTTTACACAGGGGGCGCTGGCAATGAGCAGTTCTTC. Protein product: CSVYTGGAGNEQFF.

This chain links TRBV18 with TRBJ1-2, with D tentatively TRBD1 (5 bases). Germline CDR1 is KGHSH and CDR2 is LQKENI. This CDR3 spans 14 amino acids. V was trimmed by 0 bases and J by 4 bases, leaving 9 bases between them. DNA of the CDR3: TGTGCCAGCTCACCACCGGGGGGAGGCTATGGCTACACCTTC. Protein product: CASSPPGGGYGYTF.